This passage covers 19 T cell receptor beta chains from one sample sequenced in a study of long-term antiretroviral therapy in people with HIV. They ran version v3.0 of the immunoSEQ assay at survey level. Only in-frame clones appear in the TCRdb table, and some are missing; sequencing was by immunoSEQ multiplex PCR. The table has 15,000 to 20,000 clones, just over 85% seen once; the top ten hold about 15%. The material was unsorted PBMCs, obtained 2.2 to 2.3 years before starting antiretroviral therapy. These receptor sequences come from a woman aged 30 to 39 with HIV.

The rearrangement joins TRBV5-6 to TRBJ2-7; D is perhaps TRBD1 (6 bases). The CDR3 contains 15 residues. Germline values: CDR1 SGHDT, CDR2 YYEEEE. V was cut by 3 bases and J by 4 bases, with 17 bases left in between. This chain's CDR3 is CASSYTWGPSYEQYF. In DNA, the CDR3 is TGTGCCAGCAGCTATACGTGGGGGCCCTCTTACGAGCAGTACTTC.

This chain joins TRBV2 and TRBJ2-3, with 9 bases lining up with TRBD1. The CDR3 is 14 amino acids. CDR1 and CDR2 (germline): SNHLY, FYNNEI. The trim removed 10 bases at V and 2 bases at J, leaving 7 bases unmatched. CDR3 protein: CATTGTGFTDTQYF. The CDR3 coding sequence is TGTGCCACCACCGGGACAGGGTTCACAGATACGCAGTATTTT.

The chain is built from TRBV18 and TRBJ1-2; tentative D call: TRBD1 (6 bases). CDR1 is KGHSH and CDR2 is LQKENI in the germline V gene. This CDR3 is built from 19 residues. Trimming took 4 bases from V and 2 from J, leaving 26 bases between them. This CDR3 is CASSLARVFPGHRNYGYTF. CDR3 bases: TGTGCCAGCTCACTAGCAAGAGTTTTCCCGGGACACAGGAACTATGGCTACACCTTC.

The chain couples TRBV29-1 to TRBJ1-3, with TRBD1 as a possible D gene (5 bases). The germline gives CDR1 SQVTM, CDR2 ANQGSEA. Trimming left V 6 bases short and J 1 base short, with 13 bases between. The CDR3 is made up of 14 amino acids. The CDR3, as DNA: TGCAGCGTCGCACCGCAGGGATCTGGAAACACCATATATTTT. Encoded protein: CSVAPQGSGNTIYF.

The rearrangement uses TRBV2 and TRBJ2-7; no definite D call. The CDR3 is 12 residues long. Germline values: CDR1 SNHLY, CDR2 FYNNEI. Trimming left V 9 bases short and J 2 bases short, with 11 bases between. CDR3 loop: CASSTETYEQYF. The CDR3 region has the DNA TGTGCCAGTTCGACGGAAACCTACGAGCAGTACTTC. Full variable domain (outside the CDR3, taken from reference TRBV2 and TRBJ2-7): EPEVTQTPSHQVTQMGQEVILRCVPISNHLYFYWYRQILGQKVEFLVSFYNNEISEKSEIFDDQFSVERPDGSNFTLKIRSTKLEDSAMYFCASSTETYEQYFGPGTRLTVT.

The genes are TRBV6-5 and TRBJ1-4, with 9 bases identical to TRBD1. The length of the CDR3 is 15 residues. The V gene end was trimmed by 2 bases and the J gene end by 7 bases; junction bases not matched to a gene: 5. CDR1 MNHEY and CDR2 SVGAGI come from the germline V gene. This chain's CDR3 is CASSYRTGEREKLFF. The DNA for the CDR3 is TGTGCCAGCAGTTACCGGACAGGGGAACGTGAAAAACTGTTTTTT.

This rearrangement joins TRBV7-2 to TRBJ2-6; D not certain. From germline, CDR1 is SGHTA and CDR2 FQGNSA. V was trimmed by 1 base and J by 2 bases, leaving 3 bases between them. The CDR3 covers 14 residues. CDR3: CASSLEPGANVLTF. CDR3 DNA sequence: TGTGCCAGCAGCTTAGAGCCTGGGGCCAACGTCCTGACTTTC.

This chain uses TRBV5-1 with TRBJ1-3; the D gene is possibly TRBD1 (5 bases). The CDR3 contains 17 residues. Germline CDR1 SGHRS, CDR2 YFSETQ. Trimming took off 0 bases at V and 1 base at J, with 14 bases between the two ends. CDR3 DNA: TGCGCCAGCAGCTTGGGTTATGGGACCGGGTCTGGAAACACCATATATTTT. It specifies CASSLGYGTGSGNTIYF.

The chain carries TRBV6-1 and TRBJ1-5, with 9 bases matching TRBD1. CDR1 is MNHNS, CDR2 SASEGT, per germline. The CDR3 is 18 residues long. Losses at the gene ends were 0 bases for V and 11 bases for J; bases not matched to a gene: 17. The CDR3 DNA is TGTGCCAGCAGTGAAGCGGGGACAGGGACTGGGAGGGGGGGGGCCCAGCATTTT. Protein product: CASSEAGTGTGRGGAQHF.

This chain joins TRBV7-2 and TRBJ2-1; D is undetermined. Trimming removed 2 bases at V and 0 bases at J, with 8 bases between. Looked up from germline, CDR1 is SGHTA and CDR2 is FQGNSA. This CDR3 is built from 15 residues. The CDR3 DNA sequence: TGTGCCAGCAGCTTACGGTCCAGCTCCTACAATGAGCAGTTCTTC. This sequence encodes CASSLRSSSYNEQFF.

DNA for the CDR3: TGTGCCTGGGGGGACAGGGGCACCAACGAGCAGTACTTC. This codes for CAWGDRGTNEQYF. V usage is TRBV30 and J usage is TRBJ2-5, with 10 bases lining up with TRBD1. The J call may be wrong; the DNA end is better matched by TRBJ2-7. The CDR3 spans 13 residues. The germline gives CDR1 GTSNPN, CDR2 SVGIG (reference sequence).

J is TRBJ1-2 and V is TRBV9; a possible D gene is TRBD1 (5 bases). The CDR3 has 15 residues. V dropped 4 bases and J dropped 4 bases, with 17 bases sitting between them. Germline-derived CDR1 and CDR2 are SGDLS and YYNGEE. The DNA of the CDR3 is TGTGCCAGCAGCCCTAGCGGAACAGGCGCCTATGGCTACACCTTC. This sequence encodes CASSPSGTGAYGYTF.

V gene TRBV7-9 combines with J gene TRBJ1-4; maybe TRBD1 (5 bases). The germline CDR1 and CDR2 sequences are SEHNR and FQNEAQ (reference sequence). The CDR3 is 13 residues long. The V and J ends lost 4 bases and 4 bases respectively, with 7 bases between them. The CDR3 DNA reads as TGTGCCAGCAGCTACGACAGTAATGAAAAACTGTTTTTT. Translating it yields CASSYDSNEKLFF.

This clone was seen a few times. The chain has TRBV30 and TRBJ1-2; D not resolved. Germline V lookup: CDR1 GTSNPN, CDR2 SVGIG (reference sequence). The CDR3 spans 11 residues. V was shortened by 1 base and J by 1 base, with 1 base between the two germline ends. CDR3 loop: CAWSGNYGYTF. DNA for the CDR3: TGTGCCTGGAGTGGTAACTATGGCTACACCTTC.

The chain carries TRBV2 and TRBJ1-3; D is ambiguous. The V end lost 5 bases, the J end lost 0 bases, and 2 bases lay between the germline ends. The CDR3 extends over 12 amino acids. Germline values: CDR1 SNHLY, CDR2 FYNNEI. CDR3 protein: CASSPSGNTIYF. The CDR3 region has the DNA TGTGCCAGCAGTCCCTCTGGAAACACCATATATTTT.

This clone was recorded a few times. The DNA of the CDR3 is TGTGCCAGTAGTTCGACCCGGGCCTCAGCTAACTATGGCTACACCTTC. Residues: CASSSTRASANYGYTF. The rearrangement links TRBV19 to TRBJ1-2; the D is unclear. This CDR3 comprises 16 residues. Germline loops: CDR1 LNHDA, CDR2 SQIVND (reference sequence). Between the trimmed V and J ends, which lost 5 bases and 0 bases, there was a span of 16 bases. The variable domain in full, with the rest retrieved from reference TRBV19 and TRBJ1-2, is DGGITQSPKYLFRKEGQNVTLSCEQNLNHDAMYWYRQDPGQGLRLIYYSQIVNDFQKGDIAEGYSVSREKKESFPLTVTSAQKNPTAFYLCASSSTRASANYGYTFGSGTRLTVV.

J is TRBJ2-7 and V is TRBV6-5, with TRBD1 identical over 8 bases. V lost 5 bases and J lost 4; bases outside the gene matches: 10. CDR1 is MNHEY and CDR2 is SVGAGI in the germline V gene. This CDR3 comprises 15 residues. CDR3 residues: CASSRSRGPGYEQYF. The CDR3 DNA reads TGTGCCAGCAGTCGCAGCAGGGGGCCCGGGTACGAGCAGTACTTC.

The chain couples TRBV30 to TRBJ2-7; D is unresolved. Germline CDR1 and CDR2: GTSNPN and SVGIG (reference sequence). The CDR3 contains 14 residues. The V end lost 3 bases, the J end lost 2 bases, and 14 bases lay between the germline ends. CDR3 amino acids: CAWSRHRETYEQYF. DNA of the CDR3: TGTGCCTGGAGCCGACACAGAGAAACCTACGAGCAGTACTTC. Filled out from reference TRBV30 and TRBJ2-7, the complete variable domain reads SQTIHQWPATLVQPVGSPLSLECTVEGTSNPNLYWYRQAAGRGLQLLFYSVGIGQISSEVPQNLSASRPQDRQFILSSKKLLLSDSGFYLCAWSRHRETYEQYFGPGTRLTVT.

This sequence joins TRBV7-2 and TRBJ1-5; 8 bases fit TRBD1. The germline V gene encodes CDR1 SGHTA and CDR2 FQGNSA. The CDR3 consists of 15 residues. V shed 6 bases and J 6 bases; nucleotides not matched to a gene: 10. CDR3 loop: CASSPQGARGQPQHF. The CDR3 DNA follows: TGTGCCAGCAGTCCCCAGGGGGCCAGGGGTCAGCCCCAGCATTTT. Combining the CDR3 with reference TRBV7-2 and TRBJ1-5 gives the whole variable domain GAGVSQSPSNKVTEKGKDVELRCDPISGHTALYWYRQSLGQGLEFLIYFQGNSAPDKSGLPSDRFSAERTGGSVSTLTIQRTQQEDSAVYLCASSPQGARGQPQHFGDGTRLSIL.